The entry that follows covers one T cell receptor (beta chain) sequence. This record belongs to a study of shared clonotypes between healthy human individuals. In the original processing: There were no quality scores in the junction-only immunoSEQ sequences, so filtering differed. The data were produced by immunoSEQ multiplex PCR, yet TCRdb's version contains in-frame clones alone and is incomplete. V, J and clone size derive from that table, while D and trimming were established from the DNA sequence. The sample lists roughly 2.1 million clones, 93% occurring once. CD8 cells classed as naive were CD45RO-negative and positively selected for CCR7, excluding terminally differentiated effector memory CD45RA+ cells. Germline V gene lookup returns CDR1 SEHNR and CDR2 FQNEAQ (reference sequence). J gave up 6 bases and V 8 bases, and 12 bases lay outside the gene matches. There are 15 residues in the CDR3.

Sequenced sample: naive CD8+ T cells from PBMCs. The chain couples TRBV7-9 to TRBJ2-7; TRBD2 matches 11 bases. The clonotype comes from a man between 18 and 35 years old in good health. Some clones in this sample may be carry-over from other donors' samples. The DNA for the CDR3 is TGTGCCAGCGGAACTACTAGCGGGAGAATGAGCGAGCAGTACTTC. It codes for CASGTTSGRMSEQYF. The full variable domain, its missing parts supplied by reference TRBV7-9 and TRBJ2-7, is DTGVSQNPRHKITKRGQNVTFRCDPISEHNRLYWYRQTLGQGPEFLTYFQNEAQLEKSRLLSDRFSAERPKGSFSTLEIQRTEQGDSAMYLCASGTTSGRMSEQYFGPGTRLTVT.